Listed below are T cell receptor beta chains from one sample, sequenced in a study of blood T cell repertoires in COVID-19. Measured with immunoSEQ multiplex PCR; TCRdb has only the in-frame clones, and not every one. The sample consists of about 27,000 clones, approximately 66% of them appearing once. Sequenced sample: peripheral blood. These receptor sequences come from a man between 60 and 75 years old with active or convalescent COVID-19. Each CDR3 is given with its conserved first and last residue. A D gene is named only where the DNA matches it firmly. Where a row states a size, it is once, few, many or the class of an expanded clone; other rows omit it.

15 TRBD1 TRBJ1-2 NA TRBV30 CAWTRTGGFSYGYTF TGTGCCTGGACCAGGACAGGGGGCTTTAGCTATGGCTACACCTTC
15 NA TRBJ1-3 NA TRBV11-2 CASSTSVYSGNTIYF TGTGCCAGCAGCACATCAGTGTACTCTGGAAACACCATATATTTT
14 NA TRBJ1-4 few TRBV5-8 CASSAGVSNEKLFF TGTGCCAGCTCGGCGGGCGTCTCTAATGAAAAACTGTTTTTT
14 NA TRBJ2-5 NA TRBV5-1 CASSWGGAKETQYF TGCGCCAGCAGCTGGGGAGGCGCCAAAGAGACCCAGTACTTC
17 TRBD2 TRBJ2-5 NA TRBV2 CALSSTSGGEYQETQYF TGTGCCCTTTCATCGACTAGCGGGGGGGAATACCAAGAGACCCAGTACTTC
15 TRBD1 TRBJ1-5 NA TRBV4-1 CASSQDAGGNQPQHF TGCGCCAGCAGCCAAGACGCAGGGGGAAATCAGCCCCAGCATTTT
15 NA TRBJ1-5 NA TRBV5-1 CASSAGGSHNQPQHF TGCGCCAGCAGCGCGGGAGGGTCCCATAATCAGCCCCAGCATTTT
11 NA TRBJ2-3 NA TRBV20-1 CSARDFSRQYF TGCAGTGCTAGAGACTTTTCTAGACAGTATTTT
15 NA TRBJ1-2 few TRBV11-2 CASSLDPGWLYGYTF TGTGCCAGCAGCTTAGACCCAGGATGGTTATATGGCTACACCTTC
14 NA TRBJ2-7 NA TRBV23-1 CASSQSGLSYEQYF TGCGCCAGCAGTCAATCCGGTTTAAGTTACGAGCAGTACTTC
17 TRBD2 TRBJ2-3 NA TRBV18 CASSPRTSGGATDTQYF TGTGCCAGCTCACCCCGGACTAGCGGGGGGGCAACAGATACGCAGTATTTT
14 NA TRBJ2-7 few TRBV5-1 CASSRDFQGGEQYF TGCGCCAGCAGCCGGGACTTTCAGGGCGGCGAGCAGTACTTC
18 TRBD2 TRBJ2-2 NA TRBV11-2 CASSYRTSGGPNTGELFF TGTGCCAGCAGTTATCGGACTAGCGGGGGCCCGAACACCGGGGAGCTGTTTTTT
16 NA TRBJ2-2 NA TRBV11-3 CASNSGRGFDTGELFF TGTGCCAGCAATAGCGGACGGGGGTTCGACACCGGGGAGCTGTTTTTT
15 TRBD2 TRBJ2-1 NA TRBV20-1 CSASRAGVSYNEQFF TGCAGTGCTAGTCGAGCGGGAGTCTCCTACAATGAGCAGTTCTTC
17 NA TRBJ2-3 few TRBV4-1 CASSQASRGLGADTQYF TGCGCCAGCAGCCAAGCTTCAAGAGGGTTGGGCGCAGATACGCAGTATTTT
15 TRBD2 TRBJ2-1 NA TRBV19 CASSRLAGGPVEQFF TGTGCCAGTAGTAGGCTGGCGGGAGGGCCCGTTGAGCAGTTCTTC
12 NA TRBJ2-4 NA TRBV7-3 CASSGTVGIQYF TGTGCCAGCAGCGGGACTGTAGGCATTCAGTACTTC
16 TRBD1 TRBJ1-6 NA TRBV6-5 CASSSPGTGKNSPLHF TGTGCCAGCAGTTCCCCTGGGACAGGGAAGAATTCACCCCTCCACTTT
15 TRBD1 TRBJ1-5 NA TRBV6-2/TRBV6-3 CASSTGTGSHQPQHF TGTGCCAGCAGTACCGGGACAGGGAGCCATCAGCCCCAGCATTTT
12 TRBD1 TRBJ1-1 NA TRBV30 CAWRGGSLEAFF TGTGCCTGGAGAGGGGGCAGTCTTGAAGCTTTCTTT
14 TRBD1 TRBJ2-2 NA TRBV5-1 CASSDRAATGELFF TGCGCCAGTTCGGACAGGGCGGCCACCGGGGAGCTGTTTTTT
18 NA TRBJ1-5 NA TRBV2 CASTFGADSSKQNQPQHF TGTGCCAGCACCTTTGGTGCGGACAGCTCTAAACAAAATCAGCCCCAGCATTTT